The source of this T cell receptor beta chain is a study of blood T cell repertoires in COVID-19. TCRdb keeps only in-frame clones here, not all; method: immunoSEQ multiplex PCR. The sample holds around 470,000 clones, less than 95% seen once. Sequencing was carried out using PBMCs or T cells enriched from blood (not recorded which). The receptor was isolated from a young man who had recovered from COVID-19.

For the CDR3, the DNA is TGTGCCATCAGTGGACCGACAGGGGGGGAGACCCAGTACTTC. It encodes CAISGPTGGETQYF. This chain uses TRBV10-3 with TRBJ2-5, with 9 positions matching TRBD1. J was trimmed by 5 bases and V by 4 bases; bases with no gene match: 5. The CDR3 has 14 residues. The germline V gene has CDR1 ENHRY and CDR2 SYGVKD.